Below are 15 T cell receptor beta chains sequenced from a single sample in a study of human thymus T cells (dated by TCRdb to the early 2020s). Thymus tissue was obtained as surgical resects removed during corrective cardiac surgery. Library preparation employed the immunoSEQ multiplex PCR assay. TCRdb holds this immuneACCESS table with in-frame rearrangements only. Some clones are missing; in checked studies, unresolved V genes explain under half, and the rest has no known cause. In this sample the table shows 78,000 or so clones, nearly 98% of which occur a single time. Jointly, the top ten make up 0.031% of the sample. Input material: thymus tissue. These receptor sequences come from a boy less than two years old with a congenital heart defect but otherwise immunologically healthy.

This chain joins TRBV19 and TRBJ1-2; D ambiguous. This CDR3 comprises 14 residues. The V end lost 5 bases, the J end lost 1 base, and 11 bases lay between the germline ends. Germline-derived CDR1 and CDR2 are LNHDA and SQIVND (reference sequence). The CDR3 coding sequence is TGTGCCAGTAGTGACCGGGATTTTAACTATGGCTACACCTTC. This sequence encodes CASSDRDFNYGYTF.

This clone was counted once. This sequence joins TRBV6-5 and TRBJ2-7; no firm D call. The CDR3 is 10 residues long. In germline, CDR1 is MNHEY, CDR2 SVGAGI. Trimming shortened V by 8 bases and J by 3 bases, and 5 bases separated the two germline ends. Here the CDR3 DNA reads TGTGCCAGCGGATTCTACGAGCAGTACTTC. Translated: CASGFYEQYF.

The chain couples TRBV28 to TRBJ2-1, with 9 bases aligning to TRBD2. The CDR3 covers 18 residues. V shed 2 bases and J 6 bases; nucleotides not matched to a gene: 14. Germline V gives CDR1 MDHEN, CDR2 SYDVKM. CDR3 sequence (DNA): TGTGCCAGCAGTTTAAAAGCCCCTAGCGGGAAAAAAGGCAATGAGCAGTTCTTC. Protein product: CASSLKAPSGKKGNEQFF.

The genes are TRBV10-3 and TRBJ2-7; D is possibly TRBD2 (5 bases). Germline V gene sequence: CDR1 ENHRY, CDR2 SYGVKD. The CDR3 spans 15 residues. The germline V and J ends were trimmed by 1 base and 3 bases, with 13 bases remaining between them. The chain's CDR3 is CAISEFELGNYEQYF. The CDR3 region has the DNA TGTGCCATCAGTGAGTTTGAACTAGGAAACTACGAGCAGTACTTC.

V usage is TRBV11-2 and J usage is TRBJ2-3; D gene unclear. Between the trimmed V and J ends, which lost 0 bases and 5 bases, there was a span of 15 bases. This CDR3 comprises 16 residues. Germline V gene lookup returns CDR1 SGHAT and CDR2 FQNNGV. The CDR3 sequence is CASSLDPARVRDTQYF. The CDR3 coding sequence is TGTGCCAGCAGCTTAGATCCGGCTAGAGTCAGAGATACGCAGTATTTT.

J is TRBJ1-1 and V is TRBV29-1; the D is unclear. CDR3 length: 15 residues. The germline V and J ends were trimmed by 4 bases and 1 base, with 16 bases remaining between them. The V gene's germline CDR1 is SQVTM and CDR2 ANQGSEA. The CDR3 DNA is TGCAGCGTTGTAATCGGGCAGGCGTCGAACACTGAAGCTTTCTTT. It is translated as CSVVIGQASNTEAFF. The whole variable domain, remainder taken from reference TRBV29-1 and TRBJ1-1, is SAVISQKPSRDICQRGTSLTIQCQVDSQVTMMFWYRQQPGQSLTLIATANQGSEATYESGFVIDKFPISRPNLTFSTLTVSNMSPEDSSIYLCSVVIGQASNTEAFFGQGTRLTVV.

This sequence joins TRBV5-1 and TRBJ2-2; D not resolved. CDR1 SGHRS and CDR2 YFSETQ come from the germline V gene. V gave up 7 bases and J gave up 6 bases, with 16 bases separating them. The CDR3 runs 14 residues. In DNA, the CDR3 is TGCGCCAGCCGCCCCCCTGGGCGAGCCGGGGAGCTGTTTTTT. This sequence encodes CASRPPGRAGELFF.

The rearrangement links TRBV18 to TRBJ2-1; a weak D match, TRBD1 (6 bases). CDR1 and CDR2 (germline): KGHSH, LQKENI. Trimming shortened V by 2 bases and J by 5 bases, and 16 bases separated the two germline ends. The CDR3 spans 16 residues. The CDR3, as DNA: TGTGCCAGCTCACCAAAAAGCGGACAGCTGCACAATGAGCAGTTCTTC. Translated: CASSPKSGQLHNEQFF.

The chain joins TRBV27 to TRBJ1-3, with 7 bases matching TRBD1. Germline V lookup: CDR1 MNHEY, CDR2 SMNVEV (reference sequence). V lost 0 bases, J lost 0 bases, and 5 bases stayed unmatched. The CDR3 is 17 residues long. In DNA form, the CDR3 reads TGTGCCAGCAGTTTATCCGGGACAGACATCTCTGGAAACACCATATATTTT. Amino acid sequence: CASSLSGTDISGNTIYF.

The genes are TRBV27 and TRBJ2-7; 10 bases line up with TRBD2. CDR3 length: 15 amino acids. With 6 bases clipped from V and 6 bases from J, the junction kept 11 bases outside the gene matches. The germline CDR1 and CDR2 sequences are MNHEY and SMNVEV (reference sequence). CDR3 bases: TGTGCCAGCAGCGCCCCTAGCGGGAGTCTATCCGAGCAGTACTTC. Protein: CASSAPSGSLSEQYF.

CDR3 in amino acids: CASSYRTSGGAEDTQYF. CDR3 sequence (DNA): TGTGCCAGCAGCTACCGGACTTCAGGGGGCGCAGAGGATACGCAGTATTTT. V is TRBV7-2 and J is TRBJ2-3; 8 bases line up with TRBD1. In germline, CDR1 is SGHTA, CDR2 FQGNSA. Trimming cost V 4 bases and J 6 bases; bases outside gene matches: 15. This CDR3 comprises 17 residues. The variable domain in full, with the rest retrieved from reference TRBV7-2 and TRBJ2-3, is GAGVSQSPSNKVTEKGKDVELRCDPISGHTALYWYRQSLGQGLEFLIYFQGNSAPDKSGLPSDRFSAERTGGSVSTLTIQRTQQEDSAVYLCASSYRTSGGAEDTQYFGPGTRLTVL.

V is TRBV7-9 and J is TRBJ1-3; D call uncertain. The V end lost 3 bases, the J end lost 4 bases, and 7 bases lay between the germline ends. The CDR3 sequence is 13 residues long. The V gene's germline CDR1 is SEHNR and CDR2 FQNEAQ (reference sequence). The CDR3 loop reads CASSFKWGNTIYF. The DNA of the CDR3 is TGTGCCAGCAGCTTCAAGTGGGGAAACACCATATATTTT. Drawing the rest from reference TRBV7-9 and TRBJ1-3, the complete variable domain is DTGVSQNPRHKITKRGQNVTFRCDPISEHNRLYWYRQTLGQGPEFLTYFQNEAQLEKSRLLSDRFSAERPKGSFSTLEIQRTEQGDSAMYLCASSFKWGNTIYFGEGSWLTVV.

CDR3 sequence reads: CASSRGQNQGDEKLFF. The CDR3 DNA is TGTGCCAGCAGCCGGGGACAGAACCAGGGGGATGAAAAACTGTTTTTT. This sequence joins TRBV5-6 and TRBJ1-4; 7 nucleotides match TRBD1. Germline V CDR1 and CDR2: SGHDT, YYEEEE. V gave up 4 bases and J gave up 6 bases; unmatched junction bases: 12. This CDR3 is 16 amino acids long.

The chain combines TRBV6-6 with TRBJ2-3; 9 bases agree with TRBD1. The germline CDR1 and CDR2 sequences are MNHNY and SVGAGI (reference sequence). V dropped 10 bases and J dropped 3; count of bases not matched to a gene: 8. The CDR3 sequence is 14 residues long. CDR3 coding DNA: TGTGCCACATACAGGGGGCCGGCAACAGATACGCAGTATTTT. Protein sequence: CATYRGPATDTQYF.

The gene calls are TRBV25-1 and TRBJ2-2; D remains unclear. Per the germline V gene, CDR1 is MGHDK and CDR2 is SYGVNS. V dropped 2 bases and J dropped 0 bases, with 13 bases sitting between them. The CDR3 has 17 residues. In DNA, the CDR3 is TGTGCCAGCAGTGAAGCTAAGGCAGGCCCGAACACCGGGGAGCTGTTTTTT. It translates to CASSEAKAGPNTGELFF.